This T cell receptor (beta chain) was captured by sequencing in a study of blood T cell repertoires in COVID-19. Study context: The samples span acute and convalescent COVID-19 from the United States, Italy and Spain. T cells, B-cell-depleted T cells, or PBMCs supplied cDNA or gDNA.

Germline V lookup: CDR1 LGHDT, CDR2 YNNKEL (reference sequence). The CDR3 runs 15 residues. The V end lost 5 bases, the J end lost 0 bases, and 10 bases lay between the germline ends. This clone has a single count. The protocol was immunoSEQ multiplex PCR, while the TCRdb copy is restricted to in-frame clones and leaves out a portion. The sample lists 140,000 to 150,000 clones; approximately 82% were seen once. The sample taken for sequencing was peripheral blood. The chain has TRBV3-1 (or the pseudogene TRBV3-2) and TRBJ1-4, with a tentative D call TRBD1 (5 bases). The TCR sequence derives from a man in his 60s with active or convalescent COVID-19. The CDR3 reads CASSSPGPTNEKLFF. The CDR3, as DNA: TGTGCCAGCAGCTCACCAGGGCCAACTAATGAAAAACTGTTTTTT.